This TCR beta chain was retrieved from a study of cytomegalovirus exposure and HLA in healthy donors. Study outcomes and limitations: Follow-up analysis found HLA locus-dependent TCR association rates, highest for DRB1 and lowest for HLA-C. An assumption of roughly uniform sequencing depth across donors underlay the presence/absence analyses. It was reportedly the case that the classifier diagnosed cytomegalovirus status with high specificity and sensitivity. The study put 150 to 200 TCR beta chains on its list as cytomegalovirus-associated.

About this clone: Antigen unknown.

V was clipped by 2 bases and J by 3 bases, with 8 bases between them. Germline V lookup: CDR1 KGHSH, CDR2 LQKENI. The CDR3 is 14 amino acids. PCR was performed using 60 Vbeta and 13 Jbeta primers. TCRdb's copy holds only in-frame clones and misses some; the assay was immunoSEQ multiplex PCR. The sample includes some 130,000 clones, about three quarters of them seen just once. The receptor was isolated from a woman aged 60-70 years in good health and CMV-seropositive. Sequenced: PBMCs. The J gene is TRBJ1-5, the V gene TRBV18; possible D gene TRBD1, 5 bases. The CDR3 protein is CASSPGGDNQPQHF. CDR3 sequence (DNA): TGTGCCAGCTCACCAGGGGGGGACAATCAGCCCCAGCATTTT.